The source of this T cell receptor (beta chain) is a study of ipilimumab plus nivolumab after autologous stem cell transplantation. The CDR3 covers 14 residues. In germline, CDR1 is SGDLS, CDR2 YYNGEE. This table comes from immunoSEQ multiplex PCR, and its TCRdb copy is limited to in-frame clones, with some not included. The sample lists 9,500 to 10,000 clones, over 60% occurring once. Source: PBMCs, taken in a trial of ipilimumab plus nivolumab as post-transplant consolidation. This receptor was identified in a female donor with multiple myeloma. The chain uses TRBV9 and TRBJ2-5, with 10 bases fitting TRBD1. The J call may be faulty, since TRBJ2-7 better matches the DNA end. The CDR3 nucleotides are TGTGCCAGCAGCCTGGGACAGGGGAGCTACGAGCAGTACTTC. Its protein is CASSLGQGSYEQYF.